This T cell receptor beta chain was captured in a study of neurological immune-mediated disorders. Study-wide results and caveats: The study found the most TCR clonal expansion in HTLV-1-associated myelopathy and the least in multiple sclerosis, below healthy controls. Sharing of CDR3 amino acid sequences among expanded clones across subjects was absent, suggesting private repertoires in all groups.

TCRdb called the 5' RACE reads again in MiXCR, with one record for every CDR3 protein. The sample lists tens of thousands of distinct CDR3 sequences, more than 7% occurring once. Germline CDR1 reads KGHDR; CDR2 reads SFDVKD. The CDR3 covers 15 residues. Trimming removed 6 bases at V and 0 bases at J, with 12 bases between. There are many counts of this clonotype. Its antigen is not known. The time point denotes: longitudinal time-point 3. The sequenced material came from PBMCs. The chain links TRBV24-1 to TRBJ2-3; a weak D match, TRBD2 (6 bases). The clonotype comes from a woman in her thirties or forties in good health. CDR3 in amino acids: CATSLRGASTDTQYF. As DNA, the CDR3 is TGTGCCACCAGTCTGCGGGGAGCTAGCACAGATACGCAGTATTTT.